Each of the 19 T cell receptor beta chains below was sequenced from the same sample in a study of blood T cell repertoires in COVID-19. The data were produced by immunoSEQ multiplex PCR, yet TCRdb's version contains in-frame clones alone and is incomplete. The sample has about 170,000 clones, roughly 81% seen once. Sequencing was carried out using peripheral blood. These receptor sequences come from a woman aged 80 or older with COVID-19, enrolled during active disease.

The J gene is TRBJ1-5, the V gene TRBV5-6, with 9 bases fitting TRBD1. The V gene end was trimmed by 3 bases and the J gene end by 5 bases; junction bases not matched to a gene: 3. Germline values: CDR1 SGHDT, CDR2 YYEEEE. This CDR3 is 14 amino acids long. The CDR3 nucleotides are TGTGCCAGCAGCTCTTGGACAGGGGATCAGCCCCAGCATTTT. As protein: CASSSWTGDQPQHF.

The chain has TRBV5-1 and TRBJ1-4, with D maybe TRBD1 (5 bases). Germline V gene lookup returns CDR1 SGHRS and CDR2 YFSETQ. Between the trimmed V and J ends, which lost 5 bases and 0 bases, there was a span of 11 bases. The CDR3 totals 15 residues. The CDR3 DNA reads TGCGCCAGCAGGCCGACAGCAGCAACTAATGAAAAACTGTTTTTT. Protein product: CASRPTAATNEKLFF.

The chain combines TRBV19 with TRBJ1-5, with TRBD1 identical over 7 bases. CDR1 is LNHDA, CDR2 SQIVND, per germline (reference sequence). V was pared by 4 bases and J by 3 bases, with 3 bases of the junction left unmatched. This CDR3 has 14 residues. The CDR3 region has the DNA TGTGCCAGTAGTACGGGACAGTACAATCAGCCCCAGCATTTT. Translated, it gives CASSTGQYNQPQHF.

V is TRBV3-1 (or the pseudogene TRBV3-2) and J is TRBJ2-4, with D possibly matching TRBD2 (6 bases). This CDR3 contains 13 residues. Trimming cost V 4 bases and J 6 bases, with 10 bases left between them. Germline V gene data show CDR1 as LGHDT and CDR2 as YNNKEL (reference sequence). In DNA form, the CDR3 reads TGTGCCAGCAGCCGGCACGGGGGAAACATTCAGTACTTC. Translated: CASSRHGGNIQYF.

The V call is TRBV10-3, the J call TRBJ2-2; 11 nucleotides agree with TRBD2. Germline values: CDR1 ENHRY, CDR2 SYGVKD. V lost 9 bases, J lost 1 base, and 1 base stayed unmatched. The CDR3 totals 14 residues. The CDR3 DNA reads TGTGCCATAGGACTAGCGGGGAACACCGGGGAGCTGTTTTTT. The encoded protein is CAIGLAGNTGELFF.

This clone was counted once. This rearrangement joins TRBV7-6 to TRBJ2-7; the D is unclear. CDR1 and CDR2 from the germline V gene are SGHVS and FNYEAQ. The CDR3 covers 13 residues. V lost 7 bases and J lost 0, with 10 bases in between. Written as DNA, the CDR3 is TGTGCCAGCAAGGATCACAGCTCCTACGAGCAGTACTTC. This sequence encodes CASKDHSSYEQYF.

The chain uses TRBV4-2 and TRBJ2-7; 9 nucleotides agree with TRBD2. Germline CDR1 reads LGHNA; CDR2 reads YNFKEQ. The CDR3 totals 16 residues. With 0 bases clipped from V and 2 bases from J, the junction kept 5 bases outside the gene matches. The CDR3 DNA sequence: TGTGCCAGCAGCCAAGAGGAAGCGGGGGGAACCTACGAGCAGTACTTC. It encodes CASSQEEAGGTYEQYF.

This sequence joins TRBV7-3 and TRBJ1-2; possibly TRBD1 for D (6 bases). The CDR3 length is 13 residues. V lost 2 bases, J lost 3 bases, and 7 bases lay in between. Germline V gives CDR1 SGHTA, CDR2 FQGTGA. The CDR3 nucleotides read TGTGCCAGCAGCTTAGCAGGGGACTATGGCTACACCTTC. It yields the protein CASSLAGDYGYTF.

The CDR3 sequence is CASRATGIYEQYF. The DNA for the CDR3 is TGTGCCAGCAGGGCGACAGGGATCTACGAGCAGTACTTC. The chain recombines TRBV2 with TRBJ2-7, with TRBD1 matching 7 bases. From germline, CDR1 is SNHLY and CDR2 FYNNEI. V was clipped by 6 bases and J by 3 bases; unmatched bases: 5. The CDR3 runs to 13 residues.

The V and J genes are TRBV18 and TRBJ2-7; D is perhaps TRBD2 (6 bases). V gave up 3 bases and J gave up 5 bases, with 17 bases separating them. CDR1 is KGHSH and CDR2 is LQKENI in the germline V gene. The CDR3 covers 15 residues. CDR3 in amino acids: CASSPRDGSRHEQYF. As DNA, the CDR3 is TGTGCCAGCTCACCCCGCGACGGGAGTCGCCACGAGCAGTACTTC.

The chain couples TRBV14 to TRBJ2-2, with unresolved D. The CDR3 extends over 17 amino acids. Germline lookup yields CDR1 SGHDN and CDR2 FVKESK. Trimming shortened V by 3 bases and J by 4 bases, and 18 bases separated the two germline ends. The CDR3 DNA is TGTGCCAGCAGCCAGGAGATCGACTGGTCGCGCACCGGGGAGCTGTTTTTT. This translates into CASSQEIDWSRTGELFF.

The J gene is TRBJ1-3, the V gene TRBV6-5; D is ambiguous. Germline V lookup: CDR1 MNHEY, CDR2 SVGAGI. The CDR3 loop spans 15 amino acids. V was pared by 4 bases and J by 4 bases, with 14 bases between. CDR3 in DNA: TGTGCCAGCAGTTTTGGACTAGGCTCCGGAAACACCATATATTTT. Translating it yields CASSFGLGSGNTIYF.

This chain uses TRBV19 with TRBJ1-6, with 8 bases identical to TRBD1. The germline V gene encodes CDR1 LNHDA and CDR2 SQIVND (reference sequence). This CDR3 has 16 amino acids. V gave up 10 bases and J gave up 0 bases; unmatched junction bases: 8. For the CDR3, the DNA is TGTGCCACCCGGGACAGGCTGAGCTCCTATAATTCACCCCTCCACTTT. It translates to CATRDRLSSYNSPLHF.

This clone was recorded only once. V is TRBV5-1 and J is TRBJ1-1, with D possibly being TRBD1 (5 bases). The CDR3 length is 13 residues. The V end was cut by 5 bases, the J end by 2 bases, with 10 bases between. Germline CDR1 reads SGHRS; CDR2 reads YFSETQ. In nucleotides, the CDR3 is TGCGCCAGCAGAAAGGACACAAACACTGAAGCTTTCTTT. This sequence encodes CASRKDTNTEAFF.

In this sample, this clone turned up a few times. The chain carries TRBV18 and TRBJ2-2; TRBD1 is a possible D gene (5 bases). V dropped 1 base and J dropped 7 bases, with 10 bases sitting between them. From germline, CDR1 is KGHSH and CDR2 LQKENI. The CDR3 totals 14 residues. CDR3: CASSPLGRGGELFF. As DNA, the CDR3 is TGTGCCAGCTCACCACTGGGGCGAGGCGGGGAGCTGTTTTTT.

Only one count was recorded for this clone. The J gene is TRBJ2-3, the V gene TRBV4-2; 11 bases align to TRBD2. The CDR3 runs to 16 residues. V gave up 3 bases and J gave up 4 bases; unmatched junction bases: 6. Germline V lookup: CDR1 LGHNA, CDR2 YNFKEQ. CDR3 loop: CASSHAGLAVSDTQYF. The CDR3 DNA is TGTGCCAGCAGCCACGCGGGACTAGCGGTTTCAGATACGCAGTATTTT.

The V and J genes are TRBV18 and TRBJ2-7, with D uncertain. The V and J ends lost 2 bases and 3 bases respectively, with 14 bases between them. The CDR3 runs 15 residues. Germline V gene data show CDR1 as KGHSH and CDR2 as LQKENI. The CDR3 here is CASSPAQASYYEQYF. The CDR3, as DNA: TGTGCCAGCTCACCAGCCCAAGCCTCTTACTACGAGCAGTACTTC.

The V gene is TRBV6-1, the J gene TRBJ1-2; D remains unclear. CDR3 size: 15 residues. Germline V gene lookup returns CDR1 MNHNS and CDR2 SASEGT. Between the trimmed V and J ends, which lost 0 bases and 2 bases, there was a span of 10 bases. CDR3 coding DNA: TGTGCCAGCAGTGAAGCGAGGCACGGGAACTATGGCTACACCTTC. This sequence encodes CASSEARHGNYGYTF.

In this sample, this clone turned up once. This rearrangement joins TRBV12-3 or TRBV12-4 to TRBJ1-1; 8 bases match TRBD1. The CDR3 consists of 13 residues. The J segment lost 3 bases and the V segment lost 5 bases, leaving 2 bases of the junction unmatched. For the CDR3, the DNA is TGTGCCAGCAGTCGGACAGGGTACACTGAAGCTTTCTTT. Translated, it gives CASSRTGYTEAFF.